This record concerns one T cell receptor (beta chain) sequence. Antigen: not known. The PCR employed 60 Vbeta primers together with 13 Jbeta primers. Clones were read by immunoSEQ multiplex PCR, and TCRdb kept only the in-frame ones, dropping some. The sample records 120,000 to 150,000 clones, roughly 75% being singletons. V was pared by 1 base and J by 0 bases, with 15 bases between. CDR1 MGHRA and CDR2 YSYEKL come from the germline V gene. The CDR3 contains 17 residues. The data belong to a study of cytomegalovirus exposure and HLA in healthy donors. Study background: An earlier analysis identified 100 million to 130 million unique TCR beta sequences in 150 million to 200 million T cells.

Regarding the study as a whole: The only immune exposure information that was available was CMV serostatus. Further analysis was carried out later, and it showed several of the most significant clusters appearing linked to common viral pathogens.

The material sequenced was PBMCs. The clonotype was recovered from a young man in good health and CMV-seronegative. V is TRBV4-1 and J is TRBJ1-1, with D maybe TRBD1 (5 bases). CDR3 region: CASSQASGPAMNTEAFF. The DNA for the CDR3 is TGCGCCAGCAGCCAAGCGTCAGGGCCCGCAATGAACACTGAAGCTTTCTTT.